This T cell receptor (beta chain) was found in a study of blood T cell repertoires in COVID-19. Profiled with immunoSEQ multiplex PCR; TCRdb holds only in-frame clones, not every one. The sample shows around 240,000 clones, 86% of them seen only once. V was shortened by 5 bases and J by 2 bases, with 13 bases between the two germline ends. The CDR3 sequence is 15 residues long. Germline V gene sequence: CDR1 MDHEN, CDR2 SYDVKM. This clonotype was sampled from a woman aged 25 to 39 who had recovered from COVID-19. The chain uses TRBV28 and TRBJ1-5, with TRBD1 as a possible D gene (5 bases). Sequences were obtained from peripheral blood. The CDR3 here is CASSVSLGGNQPQHF. The CDR3 DNA follows: TGTGCCAGCAGTGTTTCTTTAGGGGGCAATCAGCCCCAGCATTTT.